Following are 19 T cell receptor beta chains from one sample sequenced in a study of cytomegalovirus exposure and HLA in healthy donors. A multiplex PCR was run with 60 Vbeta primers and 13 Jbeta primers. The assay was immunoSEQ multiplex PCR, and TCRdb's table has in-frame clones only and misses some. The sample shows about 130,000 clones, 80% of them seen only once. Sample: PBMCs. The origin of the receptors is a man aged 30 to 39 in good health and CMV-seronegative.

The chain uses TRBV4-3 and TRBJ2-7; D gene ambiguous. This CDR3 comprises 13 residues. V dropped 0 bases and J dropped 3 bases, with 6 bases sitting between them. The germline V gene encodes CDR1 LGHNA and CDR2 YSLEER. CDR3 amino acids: CASSQEQDYEQYF. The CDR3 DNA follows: TGCGCCAGCAGCCAAGAACAAGACTACGAGCAGTACTTC.

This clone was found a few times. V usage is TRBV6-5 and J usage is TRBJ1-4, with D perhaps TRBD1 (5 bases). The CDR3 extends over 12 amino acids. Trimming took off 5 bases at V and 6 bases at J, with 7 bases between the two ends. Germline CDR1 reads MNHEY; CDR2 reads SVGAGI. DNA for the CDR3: TGTGCCAGCAGTACAGGAGATGAAAAACTGTTTTTT. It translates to CASSTGDEKLFF.

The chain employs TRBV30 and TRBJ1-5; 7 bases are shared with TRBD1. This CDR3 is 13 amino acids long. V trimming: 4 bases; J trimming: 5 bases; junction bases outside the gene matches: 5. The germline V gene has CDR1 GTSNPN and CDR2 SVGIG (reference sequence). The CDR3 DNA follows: TGTGCCTGGACCCAAACAGGGGATCAGCCCCAGCATTTT. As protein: CAWTQTGDQPQHF.

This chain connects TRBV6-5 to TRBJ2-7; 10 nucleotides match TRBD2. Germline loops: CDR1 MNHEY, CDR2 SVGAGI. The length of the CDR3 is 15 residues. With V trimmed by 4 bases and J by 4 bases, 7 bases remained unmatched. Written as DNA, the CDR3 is TGTGCCAGCAGTTCCGTCGGGACTAGCGTTTACGAGCAGTACTTC. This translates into CASSSVGTSVYEQYF.

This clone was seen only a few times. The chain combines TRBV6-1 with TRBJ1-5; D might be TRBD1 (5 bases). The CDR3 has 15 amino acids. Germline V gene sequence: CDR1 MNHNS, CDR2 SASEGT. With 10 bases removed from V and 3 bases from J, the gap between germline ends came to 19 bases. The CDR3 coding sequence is TGTGCCAAACCCTTGATTTCAGGGTACAATCAGCCCCAGCATTTT. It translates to CAKPLISGYNQPQHF.

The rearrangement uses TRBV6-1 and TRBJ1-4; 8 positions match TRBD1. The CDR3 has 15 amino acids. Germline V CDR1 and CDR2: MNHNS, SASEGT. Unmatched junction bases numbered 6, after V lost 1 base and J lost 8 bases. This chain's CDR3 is CASSEEGQGAEKLFF. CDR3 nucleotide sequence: TGTGCCAGCAGTGAAGAAGGGCAGGGGGCGGAAAAACTGTTTTTT.

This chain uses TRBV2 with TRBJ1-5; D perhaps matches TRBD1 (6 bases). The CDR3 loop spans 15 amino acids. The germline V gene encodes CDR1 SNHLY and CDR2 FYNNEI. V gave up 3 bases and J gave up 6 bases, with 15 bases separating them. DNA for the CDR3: TGTGCCAGCAGTGACGGAGGGGGGGCGCGTCAGCCCCAGCATTTT. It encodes CASSDGGGARQPQHF.

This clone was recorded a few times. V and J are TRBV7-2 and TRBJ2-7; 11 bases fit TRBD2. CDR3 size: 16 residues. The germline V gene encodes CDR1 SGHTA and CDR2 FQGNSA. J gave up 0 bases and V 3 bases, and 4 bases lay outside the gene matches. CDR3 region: CASSFPGTSGSYEQYF. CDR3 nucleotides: TGTGCCAGCAGCTTCCCCGGGACTAGCGGCTCCTACGAGCAGTACTTC.

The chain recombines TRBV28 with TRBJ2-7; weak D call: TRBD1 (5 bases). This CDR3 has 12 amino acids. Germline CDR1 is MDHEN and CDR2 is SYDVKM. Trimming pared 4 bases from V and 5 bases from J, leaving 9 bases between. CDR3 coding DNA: TGTGCCAGCAGTTCAACCAGGGACGAGCAGTACTTC. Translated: CASSSTRDEQYF.

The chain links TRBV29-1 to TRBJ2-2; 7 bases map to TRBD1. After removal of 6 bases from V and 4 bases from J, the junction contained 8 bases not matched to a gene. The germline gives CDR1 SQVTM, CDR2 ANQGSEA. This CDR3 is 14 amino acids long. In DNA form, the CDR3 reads TGCAGCGTCGAACGACAGGGACGCACCGGGGAGCTGTTTTTT. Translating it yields CSVERQGRTGELFF.

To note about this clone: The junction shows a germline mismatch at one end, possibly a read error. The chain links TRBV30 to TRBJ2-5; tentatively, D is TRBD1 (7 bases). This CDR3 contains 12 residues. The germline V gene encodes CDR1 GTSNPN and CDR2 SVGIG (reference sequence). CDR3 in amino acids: CAGRRGRETQYF. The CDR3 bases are TGTGCCGGGAGGAGGGGGCGAGAGACCCAGTACTTC.

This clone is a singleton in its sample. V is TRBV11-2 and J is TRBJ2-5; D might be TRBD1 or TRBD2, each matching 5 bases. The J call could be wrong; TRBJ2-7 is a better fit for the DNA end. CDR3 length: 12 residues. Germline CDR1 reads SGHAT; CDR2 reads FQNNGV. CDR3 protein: CASSRGGYEQYF. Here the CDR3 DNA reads TGTGCCAGCAGCCGTGGGGGCTACGAGCAGTACTTC.

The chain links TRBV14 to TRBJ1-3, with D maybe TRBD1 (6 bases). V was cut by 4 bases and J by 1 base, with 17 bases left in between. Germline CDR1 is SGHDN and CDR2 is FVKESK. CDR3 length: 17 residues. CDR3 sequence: CASSPSRKTGSGNTIYF. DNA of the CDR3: TGTGCCAGCAGCCCCAGCAGAAAAACAGGGTCTGGAAACACCATATATTTT.

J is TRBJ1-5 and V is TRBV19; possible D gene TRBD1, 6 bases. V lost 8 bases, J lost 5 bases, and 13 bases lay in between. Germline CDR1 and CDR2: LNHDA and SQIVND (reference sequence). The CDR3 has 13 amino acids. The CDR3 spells CASHSSGDQPQHF. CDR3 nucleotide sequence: TGTGCCAGTCACTCCTCAGGGGATCAGCCCCAGCATTTT.

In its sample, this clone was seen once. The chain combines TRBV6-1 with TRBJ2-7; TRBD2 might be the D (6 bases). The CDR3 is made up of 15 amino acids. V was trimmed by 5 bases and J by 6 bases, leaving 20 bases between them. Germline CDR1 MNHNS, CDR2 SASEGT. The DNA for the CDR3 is TGTGCCAGCAGTCCAGCGGGCACGGGGCGCGCCGAGCAGTACTTC. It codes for CASSPAGTGRAEQYF.

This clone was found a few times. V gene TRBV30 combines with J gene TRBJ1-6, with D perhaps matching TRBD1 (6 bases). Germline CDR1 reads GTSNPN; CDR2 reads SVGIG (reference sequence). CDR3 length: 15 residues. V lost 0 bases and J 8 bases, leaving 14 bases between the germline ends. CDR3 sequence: CAWSVLSPGDSPLHF. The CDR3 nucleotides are TGTGCCTGGAGTGTACTGTCACCAGGGGATTCACCCCTCCACTTT. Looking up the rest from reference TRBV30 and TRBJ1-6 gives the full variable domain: SQTIHQWPATLVQPVGSPLSLECTVEGTSNPNLYWYRQAAGRGLQLLFYSVGIGQISSEVPQNLSASRPQDRQFILSSKKLLLSDSGFYLCAWSVLSPGDSPLHFGNGTRLTVT.

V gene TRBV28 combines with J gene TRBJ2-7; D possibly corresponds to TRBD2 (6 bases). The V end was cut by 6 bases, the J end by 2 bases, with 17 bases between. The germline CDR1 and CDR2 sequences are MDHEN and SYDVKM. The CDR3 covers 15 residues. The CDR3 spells CASSRSRDFAYEQYF. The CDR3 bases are TGTGCCAGCAGCCGAAGCCGGGACTTCGCCTACGAGCAGTACTTC.

The CDR3 DNA sequence: TGCGCCAGCAGTGAGGCCCGGGAGTTAGATACGCAGTATTTT. It encodes CASSEARELDTQYF. The chain recombines TRBV10-1 with TRBJ2-3; D possibly corresponds to TRBD2 (6 bases). The CDR3 is made up of 14 amino acids. CDR1 is WNHNN, CDR2 SYGVQD, per germline (reference sequence). Trimming removed 2 bases at V and 5 bases at J, with 11 bases between.

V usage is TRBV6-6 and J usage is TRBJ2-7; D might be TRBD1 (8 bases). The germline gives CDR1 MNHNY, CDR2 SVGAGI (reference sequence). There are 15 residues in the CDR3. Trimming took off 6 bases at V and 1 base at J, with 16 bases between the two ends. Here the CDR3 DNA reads TGTGCCAGCAGCGACCCACAGGGGGGGTCCTACGAGCAGTACTTC. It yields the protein CASSDPQGGSYEQYF.